Following are 19 T cell receptor beta chains from one sample sequenced in a study of Graves' ophthalmopathy and Graves' hyperthyroidism. Amplification from RNA transcripts yielded the TCR beta CDR3 regions. First-round RT-PCR relied on HTBI primers, and a second-round multiplex PCR came next. TCRdb called the multiplex PCR reads again in MiXCR, with one record for every CDR3 protein. Of 200,000 to 250,000 distinct CDR3 sequences listed, 20% to 25% are singletons. The material sequenced was peripheral blood. Receptor source: a woman aged 45-65 years with Graves' ophthalmopathy.

The CDR3 sequence is CASSYTPGTRNNGEQFF. The CDR3 region has the DNA TGTGCCAGCAGTTACACTCCCGGGACTAGAAACAATGGGGAGCAGTTCTTC. The chain links TRBV6-2 or TRBV6-3 to TRBJ2-1; TRBD2 aligns across 8 bases. The CDR3 runs 17 residues. Losses at the gene ends were 2 bases for V and 10 bases for J; bases not matched to a gene: 16. From germline, CDR1 is MNHEY and CDR2 SVGEGT.

Concerning this clonotype itself: A read error may account for a junction end that differs from germline. This sequence joins TRBV11-3 and TRBJ2-2, with D tentatively TRBD2 (6 bases). CDR3 length: 15 residues. Germline V gene sequence: CDR1 SGHNT, CDR2 YENEEA. Here the CDR3 reads CASSLDAEGTGEMFF. As DNA, the CDR3 is TGTGCCAGCAGCTTAGACGCGGAGGGCACCGGGGAGATGTTTTTT.

V is TRBV6-5 and J is TRBJ2-3; tentatively, D is TRBD2 (6 bases). The V and J ends lost 7 bases and 8 bases respectively, with 19 bases between them. Looked up from germline, CDR1 is MNHEY and CDR2 is SVGAGI. The CDR3 totals 14 residues. The CDR3 DNA sequence: TGTGCCAGCATTACTAGCTTGGGTCATGTTACGCAGTATTTT. Translating it yields CASITSLGHVTQYF.

The chain recombines TRBV30 with TRBJ2-6; the D call may be TRBD1 or TRBD2 (5 bases each). Looked up from germline, CDR1 is GTSNPN and CDR2 is SVGIG (reference sequence). V was shortened by 1 base and J by 2 bases, with 6 bases between the two germline ends. The CDR3 has 14 amino acids. Here the CDR3 DNA reads TGTGCCTGGAGTGGAGGGGCTGGGGCCAACGTCCTGACTTTC. Translating gives CAWSGGAGANVLTF.

This clonotype was counted a few times. A much larger clone differs from this one at a single base, so this may be a read error. This chain links TRBV5-1 with TRBJ1-2, with D possibly matching TRBD1 (5 bases). The ends were cut back, 0 bases at V and 4 bases at J, with 7 bases in the middle. CDR1 is SGHRS, CDR2 YFSETQ, per germline. This CDR3 contains 13 residues. The CDR3 DNA sequence: TGCGCCAGCAGCTTGGGTGGGACCTATGGCTACACCTTC. Amino acids: CASSLGGTYGYTF.

The V and J genes are TRBV2 and TRBJ2-5, with 9 nucleotides matching TRBD2. The V gene's germline CDR1 is SNHLY and CDR2 FYNNEI. The J segment lost 1 base and the V segment lost 3 bases, leaving 3 bases of the junction unmatched. The CDR3 runs 15 residues. The CDR3 sequence: CASSEQGLAQETQYF. Here the CDR3 DNA reads TGTGCCAGCAGTGAGCAGGGACTAGCCCAAGAGACCCAGTACTTC.

The V gene is TRBV5-1, the J gene TRBJ2-5; 9 nucleotides agree with TRBD1. V was pared by 4 bases and J by 5 bases, with 9 bases of the junction left unmatched. From germline, CDR1 is SGHRS and CDR2 YFSETQ. The CDR3 extends over 15 amino acids. This CDR3 reads CASSDRDRVRETQYF. In nucleotides, the CDR3 is TGCGCCAGCAGCGACCGGGACAGGGTGCGGGAGACCCAGTACTTC.

In this sample, this clonotype turned up many times. V gene TRBV24-1 combines with J gene TRBJ1-2; 11 positions agree with TRBD1. V shed 5 bases, J shed 7 bases, and the junction held 5 bases outside the gene matches. This CDR3 region has 14 residues. CDR1 and CDR2 from the germline V gene are KGHDR and SFDVKD. The CDR3 region is CATSGSGQGAGYTF. CDR3 nucleotide sequence: TGTGCCACCAGTGGTAGCGGACAGGGGGCTGGCTACACCTTC.

Ten or more counts support this clonotype. This chain connects TRBV5-1 to TRBJ2-5, with 7 bases identical to TRBD2. V lost 4 bases to trimming and J lost 4 bases; unmatched junction nucleotides: 13. This CDR3 region has 16 residues. Germline V lookup: CDR1 SGHRS, CDR2 YFSETQ. CDR3 amino acids: CASSPPGGRGRETQYF. The CDR3 DNA sequence: TGCGCCAGCAGCCCCCCTGGAGGGAGGGGAAGAGAGACCCAGTACTTC.

This chain connects TRBV6-5 to TRBJ2-5, with a weak D call TRBD1 (6 bases). V dropped 0 bases and J dropped 0 bases, with 11 bases sitting between them. There are 16 residues in the CDR3. CDR1 and CDR2 (germline): MNHEY, SVGAGI. DNA for the CDR3: TGTGCCAGCAGTTACTCGTTGGACAGTTACCAAGAGACCCAGTACTTC. It translates to CASSYSLDSYQETQYF.

This clonotype was seen repeatedly, ten times or more. This clone may be a read error of a much larger clone one base away. This chain links TRBV28 with TRBJ1-1; D unclear. Trimming cost V 8 bases and J 1 base, with 2 bases left between them. Germline V gives CDR1 MDHEN, CDR2 SYDVKM. This CDR3 is built from 10 residues. This CDR3 is CASRNTEAFF. CDR3 in DNA: TGTGCCAGCCGGAACACTGAAGCTTTCTTT.

This clonotype was counted many times. The chain employs TRBV7-3 and TRBJ2-7, with D perhaps given as TRBD1 or TRBD2 (6 bases each). In germline, CDR1 is SGHTA, CDR2 FQGTGA. Trimming shortened V by 4 bases and J by 7 bases, and 14 bases separated the two germline ends. This CDR3 spans 13 amino acids. The CDR3 DNA reads TGTGCCAGCAGCTCACAAAAGGGGGGAGAGCAGTACTTC. This encodes CASSSQKGGEQYF.

This clonotype was counted ten times or more. V and J are TRBV5-1 and TRBJ1-1, with 7 bases matching TRBD1. Germline-derived CDR1 and CDR2 are SGHRS and YFSETQ. The CDR3 has 15 amino acids. V was clipped by 0 bases and J by 6 bases; unmatched bases: 8. The CDR3 loop reads CASSLAGGGSAEAFF. CDR3 nucleotides: TGCGCCAGCAGCTTGGCCGGAGGGGGCAGCGCTGAAGCTTTCTTT.

This clonotype has at least ten counts. The CDR3 spells CASTWGTLNTEAFF. CDR3 nucleotide sequence: TGTGCCAGCACCTGGGGGACACTGAACACTGAAGCTTTCTTT. The chain employs TRBV12-3 or TRBV12-4 and TRBJ1-1, with D perhaps TRBD1 (6 bases). The CDR3 runs 14 residues. Trimming stripped 7 bases from V and 0 bases from J, with 12 bases between.

Many counts were recorded for this clonotype. The genes are TRBV20-1 and TRBJ1-2; perhaps TRBD1 as D (6 bases). There are 13 residues in the CDR3. Germline V gene data show CDR1 as DFQATT and CDR2 as SNEGSKA (reference sequence). V lost 3 bases, J lost 1 base, and 9 bases lay in between. The CDR3 bases are TGCAGTGCTAGCCAGGGGAGTAACTATGGCTACACCTTC. Its protein product is CSASQGSNYGYTF.

This clonotype was observed at least ten times. Here the CDR3 reads CASSPGGEENYEQYF. CDR3 coding DNA: TGCGCCAGCAGCCCGGGGGGGGAGGAGAACTACGAGCAGTACTTC. The chain links TRBV5-1 to TRBJ2-7; TRBD2 matches at 8 bases. CDR1 is SGHRS, CDR2 YFSETQ, per germline. The ends lost 4 bases at V and 3 bases at J; junction bases unmatched: 9. The CDR3 has 15 amino acids.

The J gene is TRBJ2-7, the V gene TRBV30; D tentatively fits TRBD1 or TRBD2 (5 bases each). Trimming took 1 base from V and 2 from J, leaving 12 bases between them. This CDR3 is built from 14 residues. Germline V gene data show CDR1 as GTSNPN and CDR2 as SVGIG (reference sequence). The CDR3 sequence: CAWSEPGPPYEQYF. In DNA form, the CDR3 reads TGTGCCTGGAGTGAACCGGGACCCCCCTACGAGCAGTACTTC.

This clonotype has more than one count but fewer than ten. The chain is built from TRBV7-3 and TRBJ2-2, with 8 nucleotides matching TRBD2. Losses at the gene ends were 5 bases for V and 2 bases for J; bases not matched to a gene: 4. The germline CDR1 and CDR2 sequences are SGHTA and FQGTGA. CDR3 size: 15 residues. The CDR3 nucleotides read TGTGCCAGCAGCCTAATAGCGGGAAACACCGGGGAGCTGTTTTTT. It codes for CASSLIAGNTGELFF.

Ten or more counts support this clonotype. This may come from a read error, since a much larger clone is one base off. The chain recombines TRBV28 with TRBJ1-5, with 7 nucleotides matching TRBD1. This CDR3 is 15 amino acids long. Germline V gene data show CDR1 as MDHEN and CDR2 as SYDVKM. Unmatched junction bases numbered 15, after V lost 6 bases and J lost 10 bases. This chain's CDR3 is CASREGGPGLTPQHF. In DNA, the CDR3 is TGTGCCAGCAGGGAAGGGGGCCCTGGCCTTACCCCCCAGCATTTT.